Each of the 6 T cell receptor beta chains below was sequenced from the same sample in a study of tumor-infiltrating lymphocytes in primary liver carcinoma. Making TCR beta cDNA involved approximately 530 ng total RNA and a constant-region primer. Libraries covering TCR beta were generated through three nested multiplex PCR rounds (using a slightly modified ARM-PCR). Each of the first two PCR rounds ran nine to ten cycles with TRBV1-TRBV30 forward and C-beta reverse primers. One entry per CDR3 protein, called by TCRdb with MiXCR from the multiplex PCR reads. Found here are roughly 24,000 distinct CDR3 sequences, 60% to 80% of them singletons; the top ten hold less than 35%. Investigators took RNA and DNA out together from about 19-30 mg of unsorted bulk tissue. The specimen sequenced was liver tumor tissue from sampling region 5. The subset was: tumor region T5, tumor centre. The receptors derive from a woman aged 25 to 39 with primary liver carcinoma and hepatitis B virus infection.

V and J are TRBV11-2 and TRBJ2-1; TRBD2 matches 7 bases. The J segment lost 7 bases and the V segment lost 5 bases, leaving 8 bases of the junction unmatched. CDR3 length equals 14 residues. Germline assignment: CDR1 SGHAT and CDR2 FQNNGV. The CDR3 protein is CASSPGGTRNEQFF. The CDR3 DNA reads TGTGCCAGCAGCCCCGGGGGGACGCGGAATGAGCAGTTCTTC.

The rearrangement links TRBV30 to TRBJ2-7, with D perhaps matching TRBD1 (5 bases). The CDR3 loop spans 12 amino acids. CDR1 and CDR2 (germline): GTSNPN, SVGIG (reference sequence). Trimming removed 3 bases from V and 4 bases from J, with 10 bases in between. The CDR3, as DNA: TGTGCCTGGAGAGTGACAGCGTACGAGCAGTACTTC. Its protein is CAWRVTAYEQYF.

About this clonotype: The conserved phenylalanine or tryptophan normally closing the CDR3 is absent here, so this likely arose from a read error. The limits of the CDR3 on the DNA are not certain, so only TCRdb's listed CDR3 is given. The V call is TRBV11-2, the J call TRBJ2-1; TRBD1 was called by the table and not checked on the DNA. The CDR3 is made up of 21 amino acids, end residues included. The germline gives CDR1 SGHAT, CDR2 FQNNGV. The CDR3 loop reads CASSLEQEARRERGHYNEQLL.

Note on this clonotype: The germline gene is not matched at one end of the junction; a read error may be the cause. The V gene is TRBV12-3 or TRBV12-4, the J gene TRBJ1-2; D perhaps matches TRBD1 (6 bases). CDR3 length: 13 residues. CDR3 region: CANSLGTFHGYTF. In DNA, the CDR3 is TGTGCCAACAGTCTTGGGACATTTCATGGCTACACCTTC.

Remarks on this clonotype: A junction boundary mismatches the germline segment, possibly from a read error. The rearrangement links TRBV6-5 to TRBJ1-1; tentative D call: TRBD1 (5 bases). Germline V gene lookup returns CDR1 MNHEY and CDR2 SVGAGI. CDR3 size: 13 residues. The CDR3 protein is CPSSLSTGTEAFF. The CDR3 DNA is TGTCCCAGCAGTTTAAGTACAGGCACCGAGGCTTTCTTT.

This clonotype was recorded a few times. One end of the junction varies from germline; a read error may be responsible. This rearrangement joins TRBV11-2 to TRBJ2-2; 10 nucleotides agree with TRBD2. Looked up from germline, CDR1 is SGHAT and CDR2 is FQNNGV. This CDR3 comprises 16 residues. The DNA for the CDR3 is TGTGCCTGCAGCTCGACGCGTAGCGGGAGGTCCGGGGGGCTGTTTTTT. This gives the protein CACSSTRSGRSGGLFF.